This entry concerns a single TCR beta chain. Its antigen is unknown. No base quality values were provided; no much bigger clone lies one nucleotide off. The germline V gene supplies CDR1 MNHEY and CDR2 SVGEGT. V is cut by 5 bases and J by 0 bases, and the space between the germline ends is 23 bases. The CDR3 holds 19 amino acids from the cysteine to the phenylalanine. Only the CDR3 portion is preserved as DNA: 57 bases, with reading frame beginning at the first base. The meaning of the sample's time point label: about 28 days (+/-7) after the second vaccine dose. AZD1222 recipients with second doses at about 4 weeks or about 12 weeks were pooled, because spike-specific TCR depth and breadth did not differ between schedules. The vaccinee samples were drawn from two UK trials, COV001 and COV002, one of which was a single-blind randomized controlled phase 2/3 trial testing AZD1222 (ChAdOx1 nCoV-19) in healthy adults. Trial participant PBMC samples were collected at day 0 and day 28 after the second dose for TCRbeta chain sequencing.

The CDR3 regions of human TCRbeta chains were analyzed by immunosequencing. Turning to the authors' computational methods: Repertoire TCRs were matched against a reference library of SARS-CoV-2-specific TCRs generated with the MIRA antigen-specificity platform. Breadth meant the fraction of unique TCRs that were SARS-CoV-2-associated, whereas depth meant the fraction of total T cells that were SARS-CoV-2-associated. Using the MIRA data, each spike-specific TCR was mapped to the spike region that the TCR reacts to and placed in a CD4 or CD8 class. Log10-transformed breadth and depth values were compared by one-way ANOVA with Sidak's multiple comparisons tests. In TCRdb, the immuneACCESS table is reduced to in-frame sequences with V and J assigned. These tables do not hold every clone; where another copy was compared, an unresolved V gene accounts for under half, and the others remain unexplained. That table supplies the V and J calls and clone size; D and trimming were determined from the DNA. The table for this sample lists just under 150,000 clones; roughly nine tenths of them were counted only once. Under 2% of the sample rests with the top ten.

The source of the sample is a study of T cell responses to AZD1222 COVID-19 vaccine (dated by TCRdb to 2020 to 2023). With regard to the full study: TCR sequencing was performed for roughly 240 trial participants, of whom around 200 were given two doses of AZD1222 and around 26 were given two doses of MenACWY control vaccine. Trial participants were enrolled into age subgroups of 18-55, 56-69 and 70-plus years, which contained approximately 150, 30 and 60 TCR-sequenced participants, respectively.

Broad study findings and their caveats: A significant rise in spike-specific TCR breadth and depth was observed after two AZD1222 doses relative to day 0 and relative to MenACWY recipients. In the small 56-69-year group, the increase in depth fell short of significance, most likely because of low power. Most participants were white British and females outnumbered males, and the authors suggested that clonal diversity may have been underestimated. Epitopes outside the regions mutated in the B.1.351 and B.1.1.7 variants were reportedly recognized by nearly half of the unique spike-specific TCRs. Conclusions about previously exposed vaccinees were limited because only a handful of AZD1222 recipients were SARS-CoV-2 seropositive at baseline. Because no day 14 peak-response samples were available, the repertoires could be characterized only after the peak T cell response. The vaccine-associated CD4 TCRs covered the entire spike protein, and the dominant responses fell in regions 160-218 and 743-854.

Sequences were derived from peripheral blood, sampled 28 days after the second AZD1222 dose. In this chain, TRBV6-2 or TRBV6-3 is recombined with TRBJ1-3; the D gene is perhaps TRBD1, from 6 matching bases. This clonotype was obtained from an adult who received the AZD1222 COVID-19 vaccine. The encoded CDR3 is CASSNGLITGYSSGNTIYF. The nucleotides read TGTGCCAGCAGTAACGGCCTCATCACAGGGTACTCCTCTGGAAACACCATATATTTT.